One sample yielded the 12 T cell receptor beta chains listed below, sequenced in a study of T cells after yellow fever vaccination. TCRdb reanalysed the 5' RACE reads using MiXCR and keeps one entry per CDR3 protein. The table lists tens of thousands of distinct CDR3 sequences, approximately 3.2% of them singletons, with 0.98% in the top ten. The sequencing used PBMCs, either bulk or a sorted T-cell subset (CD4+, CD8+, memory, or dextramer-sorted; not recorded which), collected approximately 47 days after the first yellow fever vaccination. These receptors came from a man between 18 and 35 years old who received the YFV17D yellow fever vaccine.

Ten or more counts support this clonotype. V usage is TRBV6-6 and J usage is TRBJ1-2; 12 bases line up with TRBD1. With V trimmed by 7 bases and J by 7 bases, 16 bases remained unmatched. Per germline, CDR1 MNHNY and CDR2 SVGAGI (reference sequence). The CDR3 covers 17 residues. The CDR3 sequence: CASTSAGPGQGAVGYTF. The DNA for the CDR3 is TGTGCCAGCACTTCCGCGGGTCCGGGACAGGGGGCTGTTGGCTACACCTTC.

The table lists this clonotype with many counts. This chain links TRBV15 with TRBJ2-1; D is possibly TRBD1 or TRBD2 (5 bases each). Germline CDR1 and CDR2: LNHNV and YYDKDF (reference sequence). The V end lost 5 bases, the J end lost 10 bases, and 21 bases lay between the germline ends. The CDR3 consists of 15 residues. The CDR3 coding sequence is TGTGCCACCAGCCTCAGAAGGGTGAGGGGCAGGGAGCAGTTCTTC. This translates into CATSLRRVRGREQFF.

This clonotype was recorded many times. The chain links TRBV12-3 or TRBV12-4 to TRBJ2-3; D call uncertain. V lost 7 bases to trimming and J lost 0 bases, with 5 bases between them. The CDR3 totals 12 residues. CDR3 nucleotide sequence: TGTGCCAGCAAGGCTAGCACAGATACGCAGTATTTT. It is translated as CASKASTDTQYF.

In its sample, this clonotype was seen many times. The CDR3 sequence is CASRAMGGLQETQYF. CDR3 DNA sequence: TGTGCCAGCAGGGCGATGGGGGGTTTGCAAGAGACCCAGTACTTC. V usage is TRBV5-4 and J usage is TRBJ2-5; a weak D match, TRBD2 (6 bases). The CDR3 consists of 15 residues. V was shortened by 5 bases and J by 2 bases, with 16 bases between the two germline ends. Germline CDR1 and CDR2: SGHNT and YYREEE (reference sequence). The full variable domain, completed using reference TRBV5-4 and TRBJ2-5, is ETGVTQSPTHLIKTRGQQVTLRCSSQSGHNTVSWYQQALGQGPQFIFQYYREEENGRGNFPPRFSGLQFPNYSSELNVNALELDDSALYLCASRAMGGLQETQYFGPGTRLLVL.

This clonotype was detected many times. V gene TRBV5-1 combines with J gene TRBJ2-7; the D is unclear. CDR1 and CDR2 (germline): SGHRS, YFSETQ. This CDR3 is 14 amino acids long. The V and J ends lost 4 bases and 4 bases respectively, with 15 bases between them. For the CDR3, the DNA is TGCGCCAGCAGCCCGCGTCCCGGGCAATACGAGCAGTACTTC. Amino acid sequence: CASSPRPGQYEQYF.

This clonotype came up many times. CDR3 nucleotide sequence: TGTGCCAGCAGAACAAGGACAGGGGGCCTTGGGGCCAACGTCCTGACTTTC. Residues: CASRTRTGGLGANVLTF. The V and J genes are TRBV28 and TRBJ2-6, with TRBD1 matching over 11 bases. J lost 3 bases, V lost 6 bases, and 7 bases had no gene match. Per the germline V gene, CDR1 is MDHEN and CDR2 is SYDVKM. The CDR3 consists of 17 residues.

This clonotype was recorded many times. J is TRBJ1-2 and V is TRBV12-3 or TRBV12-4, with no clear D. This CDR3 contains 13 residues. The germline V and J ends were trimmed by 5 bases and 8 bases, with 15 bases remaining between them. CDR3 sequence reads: CASSLTGGDGYTF. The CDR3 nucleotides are TGTGCCAGCAGTCTGACGGGCGGAGACGGCTACACCTTC.

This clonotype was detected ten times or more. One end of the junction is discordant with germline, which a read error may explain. The CDR3 sequence: CASTLSAGGTEAFF. The CDR3 DNA reads TGCGCCAGCACCTTGTCGGCCGGGGGCACTGAAGCTTTCTTT. The V gene is TRBV5-1, the J gene TRBJ1-1; possible D gene TRBD1, 5 bases. Germline CDR1 reads SGHRS; CDR2 reads YFSETQ. The CDR3 extends over 14 amino acids.

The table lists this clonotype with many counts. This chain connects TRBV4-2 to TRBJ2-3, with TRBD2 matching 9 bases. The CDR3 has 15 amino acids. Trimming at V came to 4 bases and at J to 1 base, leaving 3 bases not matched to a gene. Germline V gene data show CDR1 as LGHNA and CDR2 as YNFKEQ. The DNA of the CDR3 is TGTGCCAGCAGCCCTAGCGGGGAAGGCACAGATACGCAGTATTTT. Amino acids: CASSPSGEGTDTQYF.

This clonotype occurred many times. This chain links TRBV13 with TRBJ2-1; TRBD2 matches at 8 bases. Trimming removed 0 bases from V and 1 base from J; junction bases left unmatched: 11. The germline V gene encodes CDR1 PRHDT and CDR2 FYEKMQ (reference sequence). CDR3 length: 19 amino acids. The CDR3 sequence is CASSLGRGSGGLSYNEQFF. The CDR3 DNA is TGTGCCAGCAGCTTAGGCCGGGGGAGCGGGGGCCTTTCCTACAATGAGCAGTTCTTC.

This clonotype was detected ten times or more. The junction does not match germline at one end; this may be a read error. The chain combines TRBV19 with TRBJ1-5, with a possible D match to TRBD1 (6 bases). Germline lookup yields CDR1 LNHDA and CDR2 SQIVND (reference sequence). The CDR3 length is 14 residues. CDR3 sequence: CATSAGGRNQPQHF. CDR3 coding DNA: TGTGCCACTAGTGCCGGGGGCCGCAATCAGCCCCAGCATTTT.

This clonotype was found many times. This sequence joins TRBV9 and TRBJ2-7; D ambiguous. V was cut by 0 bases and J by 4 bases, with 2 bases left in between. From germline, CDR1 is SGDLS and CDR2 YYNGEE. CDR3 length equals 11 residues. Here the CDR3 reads CASSVDYEQYF. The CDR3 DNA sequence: TGTGCCAGCAGCGTAGATTACGAGCAGTACTTC.